This T cell receptor beta chain originates from a study of early stage breast cancer tumors. Study-wide context: Approximately 10-fold was the mean read coverage per sample. Study results and caveats: Comparing each tissue with blood distinguished tumor from normal in 14 of 16 patients.

Details on this clone: Its antigen is not known.

Only in-frame clones appear in the TCRdb table, and some are missing; sequencing was by immunoSEQ multiplex PCR. The sample yields some 8,400 clones, 60% to 85% seen once. The V segment lost 3 bases and the J segment 4 bases; nucleotides outside the gene matches: 7. This CDR3 spans 16 amino acids. CDR1 and CDR2 from the germline V gene are MDHEN and SYDVKM. This receptor was taken from a person aged 55 to 69 with breast cancer. The V gene is TRBV28, the J gene TRBJ1-5; the match to TRBD1 covers 9 bases. The sample consisted of normal breast tissue next to the tumor. The CDR3 spells CASSLEGQGNNQPQHF. CDR3 bases: TGTGCCAGCAGTTTGGAGGGACAGGGAAATAATCAGCCCCAGCATTTT.